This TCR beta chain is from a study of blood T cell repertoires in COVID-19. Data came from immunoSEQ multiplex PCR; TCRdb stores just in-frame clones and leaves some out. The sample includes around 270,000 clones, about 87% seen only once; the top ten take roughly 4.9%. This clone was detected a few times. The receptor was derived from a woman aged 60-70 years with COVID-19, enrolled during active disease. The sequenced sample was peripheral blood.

The CDR3 DNA reads as TGCGCCAGCAGCACCGGACTAGCGGGAGCAACAGATACGCAGTATTTT. It codes for CASSTGLAGATDTQYF. The rearrangement joins TRBV5-1 to TRBJ2-3; 13 bases fit TRBD2. V was pared by 4 bases and J by 3 bases, with 5 bases of the junction left unmatched. Per the germline V gene, CDR1 is SGHRS and CDR2 is YFSETQ. CDR3 length: 16 amino acids.